The 13 T cell receptor beta chains below were found in one sample sequenced in a study of blood T cell repertoires in COVID-19. Profiling relied on immunoSEQ multiplex PCR, and the TCRdb table lists in-frame clones only, not all of them. Found here are 85,000 to 120,000 clones, 70% to 80% of them singletons; the top ten hold under 8%. Specimen: peripheral blood. These receptor sequences come from a man aged 80 or over with COVID-19, enrolled during active disease.

This clone was counted only a few times. The chain recombines TRBV7-9 with TRBJ1-4; D is unresolved. The CDR3 consists of 14 residues. V was pared by 5 bases and J by 4 bases, with 11 bases between. Germline CDR1 and CDR2: SEHNR and FQNEAQ (reference sequence). CDR3 nucleotides: TGTGCCAGCAGCCCCGGGTCCGATAATGAAAAACTGTTTTTT. It codes for CASSPGSDNEKLFF.

The chain is built from TRBV2 and TRBJ1-2, with D maybe TRBD1 (5 bases). Trimming stripped 5 bases from V and 2 bases from J, with 12 bases between. Per germline, CDR1 SNHLY and CDR2 FYNNEI. This CDR3 has 14 residues. CDR3 in amino acids: CASSPDTFNYGYTF. DNA for the CDR3: TGTGCCAGCAGTCCGGACACATTCAACTATGGCTACACCTTC. Full variable domain (remainder filled in from reference TRBV2 and TRBJ1-2): EPEVTQTPSHQVTQMGQEVILRCVPISNHLYFYWYRQILGQKVEFLVSFYNNEISEKSEIFDDQFSVERPDGSNFTLKIRSTKLEDSAMYFCASSPDTFNYGYTFGSGTRLTVV.

This clone showed up just once. The V gene is TRBV5-1, the J gene TRBJ2-1; 7 positions agree with TRBD2. After removal of 0 bases from V and 2 bases from J, the junction contained 2 bases not matched to a gene. Germline values: CDR1 SGHRS, CDR2 YFSETQ. The CDR3 covers 15 residues. The CDR3 loop is CASSLDGTTYNEQFF. In DNA, the CDR3 is TGCGCCAGCAGCTTGGACGGGACTACCTACAATGAGCAGTTCTTC.

The chain has TRBV28 and TRBJ1-1, with 10 nucleotides matching TRBD1. V was clipped by 5 bases and J by 7 bases; unmatched bases: 7. The germline CDR1 and CDR2 sequences are MDHEN and SYDVKM. The CDR3 is made up of 14 amino acids. The CDR3 loop is CASSPLGDRGEAFF. CDR3 nucleotides: TGTGCCAGCAGTCCCCTCGGGGACAGGGGTGAAGCTTTCTTT.

The chain couples TRBV28 to TRBJ1-3, with 7 bases fitting TRBD1. Germline values: CDR1 MDHEN, CDR2 SYDVKM. The J segment lost 2 bases and the V segment lost 7 bases, leaving 2 bases of the junction unmatched. CDR3 length equals 13 residues. The CDR3 DNA follows: TGTGCCAGCATAAGGGGGCCTGGAAACACCATATATTTT. Translated: CASIRGPGNTIYF.

The V and J genes are TRBV6-1 and TRBJ2-3, with 10 nucleotides matching TRBD1. The CDR3 has 16 residues. The ends lost 4 bases at V and 4 bases at J; junction bases unmatched: 8. Per the germline V gene, CDR1 is MNHNS and CDR2 is SASEGT. The CDR3 DNA reads as TGTGCCAGCAGTGCCCGTCCCGGGACAGGGGCAGATACGCAGTATTTT. It yields the protein CASSARPGTGADTQYF.

The CDR3 DNA follows: TGTGCCAGCAGCTTGAGGGGGTTCCAAGAGACCCAGTACTTC. Its protein is CASSLRGFQETQYF. The J gene is TRBJ2-5, the V gene TRBV5-4; D might be TRBD1 (6 bases). Trimming removed 1 base from V and 1 base from J, with 8 bases in between. The CDR3 length is 14 residues. Germline assignment: CDR1 SGHNT and CDR2 YYREEE (reference sequence).

The CDR3 here is CASSPLLAGGINEQFF. CDR3 nucleotides: TGTGCCAGCAGTCCCCTCCTAGCGGGAGGGATTAATGAGCAGTTCTTC. This chain joins TRBV28 and TRBJ2-1, with TRBD2 matching 12 bases. CDR1 and CDR2 from the germline V gene are MDHEN and SYDVKM. V lost 5 bases and J lost 7; bases outside the gene matches: 9. The CDR3 totals 16 residues.

The genes are TRBV28 and TRBJ2-5, with a weak D call TRBD1 (5 bases). The V and J ends lost 6 bases and 0 bases respectively, with 14 bases between them. This CDR3 is 15 amino acids long. Germline-derived CDR1 and CDR2 are MDHEN and SYDVKM. Here the CDR3 reads CASRKSTDHQETQYF. As DNA, the CDR3 is TGTGCCAGCAGAAAATCGACAGACCACCAAGAGACCCAGTACTTC.

The rearrangement joins TRBV6-2 or TRBV6-3 to TRBJ2-7; TRBD2 matches at 7 bases. Germline V gene sequence: CDR1 MNHEY, CDR2 SVGEGT. Germline trimming cut 6 bases from V and 6 bases from J; bases unmatched to any gene: 5. The CDR3 runs to 12 residues. CDR3 sequence reads: CASSRLALEQYF. The CDR3 DNA follows: TGTGCCAGCAGCCGACTAGCTCTCGAGCAGTACTTC.

The chain uses TRBV28 and TRBJ1-6; TRBD1 aligns across 8 bases. Germline V gene lookup returns CDR1 MDHEN and CDR2 SYDVKM. The CDR3 consists of 15 residues. After removal of 4 bases from V and 3 bases from J, the junction contained 2 bases not matched to a gene. The CDR3 nucleotides read TGTGCCAGCAGTTCCGGACAGGGCTATAATTCACCCCTCCACTTT. It encodes CASSSGQGYNSPLHF. Full variable domain (remainder filled in from reference TRBV28 and TRBJ1-6): DVKVTQSSRYLVKRTGEKVFLECVQDMDHENMFWYRQDPGLGLRLIYFSYDVKMKEKGDIPEGYSVSREKKERFSLILESASTNQTSMYLCASSSGQGYNSPLHFGNGTRLTVT.

V usage is TRBV7-9 and J usage is TRBJ2-7; 7 bases line up with TRBD2. Germline CDR1 reads SEHNR; CDR2 reads FQNEAQ (reference sequence). The CDR3 sequence is 12 residues long. V gave up 11 bases and J gave up 3 bases; unmatched junction bases: 7. The CDR3 region is CAGGASGYEQYF. DNA for the CDR3: TGTGCCGGCGGGGCTAGCGGCTACGAGCAGTACTTC.

The chain uses TRBV10-3 and TRBJ2-3; TRBD2 agrees at 8 bases. The CDR3 has 15 residues. Germline CDR1 and CDR2: ENHRY and SYGVKD. The V gene end was trimmed by 2 bases and the J gene end by 0 bases; junction bases not matched to a gene: 1. The CDR3 is CAISEPSGSTDTQYF. The CDR3 nucleotides read TGTGCCATCAGTGAGCCTAGCGGGAGCACAGATACGCAGTATTTT.